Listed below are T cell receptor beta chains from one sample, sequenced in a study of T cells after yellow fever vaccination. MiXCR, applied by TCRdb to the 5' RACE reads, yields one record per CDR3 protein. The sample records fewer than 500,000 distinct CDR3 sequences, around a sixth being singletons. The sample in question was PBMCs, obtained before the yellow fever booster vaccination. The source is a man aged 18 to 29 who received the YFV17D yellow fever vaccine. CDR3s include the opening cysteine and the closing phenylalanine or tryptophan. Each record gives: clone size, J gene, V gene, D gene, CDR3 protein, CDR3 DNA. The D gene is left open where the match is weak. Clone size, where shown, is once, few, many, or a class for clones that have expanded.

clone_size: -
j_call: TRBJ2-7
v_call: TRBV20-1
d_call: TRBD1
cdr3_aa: CSASFLGTGHTYEQYF
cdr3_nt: TGCAGTGCTAGTTTTCTCGGGACAGGGCACACCTACGAGCAGTACTTC

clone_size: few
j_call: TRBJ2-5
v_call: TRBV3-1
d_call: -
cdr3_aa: CASSQVIQETQYF
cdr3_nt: TGTGCCAGCAGCCAAGTCATACAAGAGACCCAGTACTTC

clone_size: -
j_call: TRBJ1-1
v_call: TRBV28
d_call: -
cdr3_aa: CASSLPENEAFF
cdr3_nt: TGTGCCAGCAGTCTCCCCGAAAATGAAGCTTTCTTT

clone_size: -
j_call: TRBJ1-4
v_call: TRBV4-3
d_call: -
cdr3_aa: CASSQFYSDGNEKLFF
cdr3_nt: TGCGCCAGCAGCCAATTTTACTCCGATGGTAATGAAAAACTGTTTTTT

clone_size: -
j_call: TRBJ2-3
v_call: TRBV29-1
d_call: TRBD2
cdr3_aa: CSVEILLAGILTDTQYF
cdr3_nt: TGCAGCGTTGAAATACTCCTAGCGGGGATTCTCACAGATACGCAGTATTTT

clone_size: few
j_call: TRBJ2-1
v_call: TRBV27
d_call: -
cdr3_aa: CASSLAPPGDEQFF
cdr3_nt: TGTGCCAGCAGCCTAGCCCCTCCGGGAGATGAGCAGTTCTTC

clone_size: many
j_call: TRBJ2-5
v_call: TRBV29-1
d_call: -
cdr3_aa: CSVVPDIQETQYF
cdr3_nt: TGCAGCGTTGTGCCAGATATACAAGAGACCCAGTACTTC

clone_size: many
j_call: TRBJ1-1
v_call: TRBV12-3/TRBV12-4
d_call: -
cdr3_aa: CASSRGPGSTEAFF
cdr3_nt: TGTGCCAGCAGTCGGGGACCGGGTAGCACTGAAGCTTTCTTT

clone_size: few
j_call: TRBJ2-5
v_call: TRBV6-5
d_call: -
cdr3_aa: CASSATGRLGGGRVGTQYF
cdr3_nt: TGTGCCAGCAGTGCGACAGGGAGGCTTGGCGGGGGGCGAGTAGGGACCCAGTACTTC

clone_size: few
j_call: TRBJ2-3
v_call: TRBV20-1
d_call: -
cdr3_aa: CSARDMGARDTQYF
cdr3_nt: TGCAGTGCTAGAGATATGGGGGCTAGAGATACGCAGTATTTT

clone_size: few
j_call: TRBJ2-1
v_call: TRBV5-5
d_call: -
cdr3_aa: CASSFRREPPGEQFF
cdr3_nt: TGTGCCAGCAGCTTCCGGAGGGAACCCCCGGGGGAGCAGTTCTTC

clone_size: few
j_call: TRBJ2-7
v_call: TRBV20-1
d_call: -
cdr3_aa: CSARSPGSYTYEQYF
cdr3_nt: TGCAGTGCTAGATCCCCGGGAAGTTATACGTACGAGCAGTACTTC

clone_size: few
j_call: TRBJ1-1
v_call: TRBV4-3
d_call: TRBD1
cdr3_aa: CASSRGQGTEAFF
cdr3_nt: TGCGCCAGCAGCCGAGGACAGGGAACTGAAGCTTTCTTT

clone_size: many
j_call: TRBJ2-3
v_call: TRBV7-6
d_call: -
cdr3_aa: CASSLDRDFPDTQYF
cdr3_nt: TGTGCCAGCAGCTTAGACAGGGACTTTCCAGATACGCAGTATTTT

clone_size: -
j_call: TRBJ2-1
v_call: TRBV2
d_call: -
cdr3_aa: CASSERGGGYNEQFF
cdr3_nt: TGTGCCAGCAGTGAGAGGGGCGGAGGATACAATGAGCAGTTCTTC